Included here is one TCR beta chain sequence, with context. What it binds is not known. This table comes from immunoSEQ multiplex PCR, and its TCRdb copy is limited to in-frame clones, with some not included. The sample carries 65,000 to 90,000 clones, around 93% recorded once. The data were taken from a study of graft-versus-host responses after intestinal transplantation. About the research overall: Recipients uniformly received anti-thymocyte globulin induction, followed by tacrolimus and steroids for roughly 3 years.

Study-level points and caveats: Recipient-marrow GvH clones were detected, some having first appeared in ileum or blood. Patients with graft-donor T cell macrochimerism had high graft-versus-host to host-versus-graft clonal ratios in allografts.

The sequence was collected from a human donor who was the organ donor for an intestinal transplant. The sequencing here drew on unstimulated CD8+ T cells sorted from spleen or lymph node cells, taken before transplant.

In DNA form, the CDR3 reads TGCGCCAGCAGCTTGGCCAATAGATGGCTTTATGGCTACACCTTC. This gives the protein CASSLANRWLYGYTF. This sequence joins TRBV5-1 and TRBJ1-2; D unresolved. From germline, CDR1 is SGHRS and CDR2 YFSETQ. The CDR3 has 15 residues. Trimming removed 0 bases at V and 5 bases at J, with 14 bases between.